This paragraph reports one T cell receptor beta chain. MiXCR, applied by TCRdb to the 5' RACE reads, yields one record per CDR3 protein. The sample includes under 1 million distinct CDR3 sequences, around 12% of them seen just once. The data derive from a study of identical twins. CDR3 length: 19 amino acids. The germline V gene has CDR1 LGHNA and CDR2 YNFKEQ. The trim removed 1 base at V and 6 bases at J, leaving 16 bases unmatched. These same records also appear under a second study, on yellow fever vaccine responses in identical twins.

This chain connects TRBV4-2 to TRBJ2-3, with TRBD2 identical over 10 bases. Sequencing used PBMCs. The origin of this receptor is a woman in her late teens or twenties in good health. CDR3 sequence: CASSQAPSRAGGLEDTQYF. In DNA form, the CDR3 reads TGTGCCAGCAGCCAAGCACCGTCGCGAGCGGGGGGGTTGGAGGATACGCAGTATTTT.